This TCR beta chain was profiled in a study of shared T cell receptors in the human thymus. The table came from immunoSEQ multiplex PCR; TCRdb's copy has only in-frame clones and leaves some out. In the table there are approximately 760,000 clones, approximately 83% of which are singletons. The V gene's germline CDR1 is SEHNR and CDR2 FQNEAQ (reference sequence). The CDR3 has 16 amino acids. Trimming removed 5 bases from V and 0 bases from J, with 16 bases in between. This sample was also put to use in a study of human thymus T cells. That source notes: The thymus tissue came from resections taken during corrective heart surgery. Related research has reported that thymic repertoires overlap highly among unrelated individuals.

The source material was thymocytes. This TCR was sampled from a girl less than two years old with a congenital heart defect. This rearrangement joins TRBV7-9 to TRBJ2-5, with D maybe TRBD1 (6 bases). The CDR3 sequence: CASSPLSAGDQETQYF. DNA for the CDR3: TGTGCCAGCAGCCCTTTATCGGCAGGGGACCAAGAGACCCAGTACTTC.